The T cell receptor beta chain described here comes from a study of OX40 agonist ivuxolimab in advanced cancers. The wider study: Ivuxolimab is an agonistic anti-OX40 (CD134) antibody, and patients were treated with it. Enrollees could have had prior anti-PD-1, anti-PD-L1 or anti-CTLA-4 therapy, which about 40% had received.

Autoimmune disease history or systemic immunosuppression meant exclusion. Clones were sequenced by immunoSEQ multiplex PCR, and TCRdb holds only the in-frame ones, with some missing. There are tens of thousands of clones in the sample; 82% occur only once, and approximately 10% lies in the top ten. Study-level findings and limits: The antigen specificity of the peripheral T cells (those that were expanded) was not determined.

Unmatched junction bases numbered 9, after V lost 7 bases and J lost 1 base. Per germline, CDR1 MNHEY and CDR2 SMNVEV (reference sequence). CDR3 length: 17 residues. Note on this clone: The antigen is unknown.

This sample comprised CD4+ or CD8+ T cells sorted from blood, obtained in a trial of the OX40 agonist ivuxolimab. This receptor was obtained from an adult with an advanced solid tumor such as melanoma, head and neck, liver or kidney cancer. This chain links TRBV27 with TRBJ1-3; TRBD1 agrees at 11 bases. CDR3 nucleotide sequence: TGTGCCAGCAAAAGGACAGGGGGCGCGGGGTCTGGAAACACCATATATTTT. Its protein is CASKRTGGAGSGNTIYF.